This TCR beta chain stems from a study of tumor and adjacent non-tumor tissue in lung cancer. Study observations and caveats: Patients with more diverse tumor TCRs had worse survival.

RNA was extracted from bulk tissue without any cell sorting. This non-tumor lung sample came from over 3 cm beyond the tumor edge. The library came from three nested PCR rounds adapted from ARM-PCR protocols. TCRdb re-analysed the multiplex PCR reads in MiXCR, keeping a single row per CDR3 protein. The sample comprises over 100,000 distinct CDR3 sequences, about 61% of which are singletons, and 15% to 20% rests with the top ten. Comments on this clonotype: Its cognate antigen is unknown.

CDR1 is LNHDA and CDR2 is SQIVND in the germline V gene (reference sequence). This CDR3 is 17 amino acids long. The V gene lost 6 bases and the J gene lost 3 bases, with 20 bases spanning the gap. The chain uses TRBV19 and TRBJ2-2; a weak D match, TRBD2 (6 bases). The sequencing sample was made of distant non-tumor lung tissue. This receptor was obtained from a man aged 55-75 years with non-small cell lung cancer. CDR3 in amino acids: CASRRPSVRLYTGELFF. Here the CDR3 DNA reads TGTGCCAGTAGGAGACCTAGCGTGAGATTGTACACCGGGGAGCTGTTTTTT.